One sample yielded the 27 T cell receptor beta chains listed below, sequenced in a study of radiation and T cells in renal cell carcinoma. Sequenced by immunoSEQ multiplex PCR; TCRdb stores in-frame clones only, minus some. This sample has more than 100,000 clones, with 88% found just once. Time point defined: blood 2 weeks post-SBRT. Treatment indicated: 15 Gy SBRT to primary tumor, nephrectomy 4 weeks later. The specimen was blood, collected from a patient whose treatment included radiotherapy and nephrectomy. The receptors originated from a woman aged 70-85 years with renal cell carcinoma.

V usage is TRBV27 and J usage is TRBJ2-1, with D unclear. V dropped 7 bases and J dropped 0 bases, with 7 bases sitting between them. Germline-derived CDR1 and CDR2 are MNHEY and SMNVEV (reference sequence). The CDR3 covers 13 residues. The CDR3 coding sequence is TGTGCCAGCATGAGTGGCTCCTACAATGAGCAGTTCTTC. This translates into CASMSGSYNEQFF.

This clone was counted a single time. J is TRBJ1-2 and V is TRBV7-2; D perhaps matches TRBD1 (5 bases). V gave up 1 base and J gave up 7 bases, with 19 bases separating them. Germline V gives CDR1 SGHTA, CDR2 FQGNSA. The CDR3 contains 16 residues. The CDR3 nucleotides read TGTGCCAGCAGCTTAGATATGGGGGATAAGGCTGGTGGCTACACCTTC. Its translation: CASSLDMGDKAGGYTF.

The V gene is TRBV4-3, the J gene TRBJ2-3; 13 bases map to TRBD2. This CDR3 region has 18 residues. Germline lookup yields CDR1 LGHNA and CDR2 YSLEER. V was clipped by 4 bases and J by 4 bases; unmatched bases: 11. CDR3 nucleotide sequence: TGCGCCAGCAGCCGAAGGGGACCACTAGCGGGGGGGCCAGATACGCAGTATTTT. It specifies CASSRRGPLAGGPDTQYF.

The chain combines TRBV6-5 with TRBJ2-3; D unresolved. V lost 2 bases to trimming and J lost 2 bases, with 11 bases between them. CDR1 and CDR2 from the germline V gene are MNHEY and SVGAGI. The CDR3 consists of 15 residues. As DNA, the CDR3 is TGTGCCAGCAGTTACCTTGGGCAGTACACAGATACGCAGTATTTT. It is translated as CASSYLGQYTDTQYF.

The V and J genes are TRBV27 and TRBJ1-5; 7 positions agree with TRBD1. After removal of 6 bases from V and 2 bases from J, the junction contained 1 base not matched to a gene. The germline V gene has CDR1 MNHEY and CDR2 SMNVEV (reference sequence). The CDR3 length is 13 residues. The CDR3 DNA is TGTGCCAGCAGGGGGACAGGCAATCAGCCCCAGCATTTT. Encoded protein: CASRGTGNQPQHF.

This clone was counted between two and nine times. The chain has TRBV6-6 and TRBJ1-6; D uncertain. This CDR3 is built from 12 residues. V gave up 5 bases and J gave up 10 bases, with 9 bases separating them. CDR1 MNHNY and CDR2 SVGAGI come from the germline V gene (reference sequence). CDR3 sequence: CASSDLLSPLHF. The CDR3, as DNA: TGTGCCAGCAGTGACCTACTCTCACCCCTCCACTTT.

This sequence joins TRBV7-9 and TRBJ2-5, with a possible D match to TRBD2 (7 bases). Germline-derived CDR1 and CDR2 are SEHNR and FQNEAQ (reference sequence). Between the trimmed V and J ends, which lost 1 base and 4 bases, there was a span of 19 bases. The CDR3 is made up of 17 amino acids. This chain's CDR3 is CASSLEGAGAVGETQYF. In DNA, the CDR3 is TGTGCCAGCAGCTTAGAGGGTGCGGGGGCTGTCGGAGAGACCCAGTACTTC.

The chain links TRBV19 to TRBJ1-5; D gene ambiguous. V was pared by 3 bases and J by 7 bases, with 7 bases between. The CDR3 loop spans 12 amino acids. Germline values: CDR1 LNHDA, CDR2 SQIVND (reference sequence). The CDR3 coding sequence is TGTGCCAGTAGTATTATGGGACAGCCCCAGCATTTT. Encoded protein: CASSIMGQPQHF.

CDR3 region: CASRYKTGFNTGELFF. The CDR3 bases are TGTGCCAGCAGATACAAAACAGGGTTTAACACCGGGGAGCTGTTTTTT. This rearrangement joins TRBV7-9 to TRBJ2-2; TRBD1 might be the D (6 bases). V lost 6 bases and J lost 2, with 16 bases in between. This CDR3 contains 16 residues. Germline-derived CDR1 and CDR2 are SEHNR and FQNEAQ (reference sequence). Using reference TRBV7-9 and TRBJ2-2 for the parts outside the CDR3, the full variable domain is DTGVSQNPRHKITKRGQNVTFRCDPISEHNRLYWYRQTLGQGPEFLTYFQNEAQLEKSRLLSDRFSAERPKGSFSTLEIQRTEQGDSAMYLCASRYKTGFNTGELFFGEGSRLTVL.

DNA for the CDR3: TGTGCCAGCAGTTACTCCCGGACAGGTTGGGGCACTGAAGCTTTCTTT. Protein sequence: CASSYSRTGWGTEAFF. The chain combines TRBV6-5 with TRBJ1-1, with 7 bases identical to TRBD1. Trimming took 0 bases from V and 4 from J; bases not matched to a gene: 8. The CDR3 has 16 amino acids. The germline V gene encodes CDR1 MNHEY and CDR2 SVGAGI.

The chain recombines TRBV30 with TRBJ1-2; 7 bases match TRBD1. Per germline, CDR1 GTSNPN and CDR2 SVGIG (reference sequence). The CDR3 length is 14 residues. The V and J ends lost 4 bases and 4 bases, in that order; junction bases with no gene match: 9. The CDR3 DNA sequence: TGTGCCTGGATCCCGCCACAGGGGTTCTATGGCTACACCTTC. Protein sequence: CAWIPPQGFYGYTF.

This clone occurred a few times. This rearrangement joins TRBV2 to TRBJ1-6; D is unresolved. CDR3 length: 14 residues. V lost 3 bases and J lost 7, with 10 bases in between. The V gene's germline CDR1 is SNHLY and CDR2 FYNNEI. This CDR3 is CASSERDRNSPLHF. CDR3 nucleotides: TGTGCCAGCAGTGAGCGGGATAGAAATTCACCCCTCCACTTT.

CDR3 loop: CASSQAFRAGNTIYF. DNA for the CDR3: TGTGCCAGCAGCCAAGCTTTCAGGGCTGGAAACACCATATATTTT. V is TRBV14 and J is TRBJ1-3, with D possibly matching TRBD1 (5 bases). The CDR3 contains 15 residues. CDR1 and CDR2 from the germline V gene are SGHDN and FVKESK. V dropped 1 base and J dropped 2 bases, with 9 bases sitting between them.

The chain recombines TRBV19 with TRBJ2-5, with a possible D match to TRBD1 (6 bases). CDR1 and CDR2 from the germline V gene are LNHDA and SQIVND (reference sequence). The CDR3 length is 13 residues. Deletions cut 6 bases from V and 5 bases from J, with 13 bases between. CDR3 sequence reads: CASSAGDWETQYF. The DNA for the CDR3 is TGTGCCAGTAGCGCAGGGGATTGGGAGACCCAGTACTTC.

Notes on this clone: The germline gene is not matched at one end of the junction; a read error may be the cause. The CDR3 bases are TGTGTCAGCAGTAAAGTCGGCGATGGCTACACCTTC. Its translation: CVSSKVGDGYTF. The V and J genes are TRBV14 and TRBJ1-2; D not resolved. The V gene's germline CDR1 is SGHDN and CDR2 FVKESK. This CDR3 is 12 amino acids long. The full variable domain, in which reference TRBV14 and TRBJ1-2 provide the parts outside the CDR3, is EAGVTQFPSHSVIEKGQTVTLRCDPISGHDNLYWYRRVMGKEIKFLLHFVKESKQDESGMPNNRFLAERTGGTYSTLKVQPAELEDSGVYFCVSSKVGDGYTFGSGTRLTVV.

This clone was detected a few times. The rearrangement joins TRBV30 to TRBJ1-1; D is unresolved. V was clipped by 3 bases and J by 0 bases, with 8 bases between them. The germline gives CDR1 GTSNPN, CDR2 SVGIG (reference sequence). The CDR3 extends over 13 amino acids. CDR3 DNA: TGTGCCTGGAGAATGCTGTTGAACACTGAAGCTTTCTTT. Translated, it gives CAWRMLLNTEAFF. Full variable domain (outside the CDR3, taken from reference TRBV30 and TRBJ1-1): SQTIHQWPATLVQPVGSPLSLECTVEGTSNPNLYWYRQAAGRGLQLLFYSVGIGQISSEVPQNLSASRPQDRQFILSSKKLLLSDSGFYLCAWRMLLNTEAFFGQGTRLTVV.

V gene TRBV5-1 combines with J gene TRBJ1-1, with 7 bases that match TRBD1. The trim removed 7 bases at V and 1 base at J, leaving 4 bases unmatched. The germline V gene has CDR1 SGHRS and CDR2 YFSETQ. The CDR3 runs to 13 residues. This chain's CDR3 is CASRRTGNTEAFF. In DNA, the CDR3 is TGCGCCAGCCGTCGGACAGGGAACACTGAAGCTTTCTTT.

The chain combines TRBV7-2 with TRBJ1-3, with a weak D call TRBD1 (6 bases). The CDR3 has 16 amino acids. Germline loops: CDR1 SGHTA, CDR2 FQGNSA. Between the trimmed V and J ends, which lost 6 bases and 2 bases, there was a span of 17 bases. CDR3 sequence: CASSLAGAGAGNTIYF. In nucleotides, the CDR3 is TGTGCCAGCAGTCTCGCGGGGGCAGGGGCTGGAAACACCATATATTTT.

This clone occurred a few times. V is TRBV5-1 and J is TRBJ1-1, with a tentative D call TRBD1 (5 bases). Between the trimmed V and J ends, which lost 4 bases and 0 bases, there was a span of 13 bases. The CDR3 has 15 residues. The germline gives CDR1 SGHRS, CDR2 YFSETQ. The CDR3 sequence is CASSRRQNMNTEAFF. The DNA of the CDR3 is TGCGCCAGCAGCAGGAGACAGAATATGAACACTGAAGCTTTCTTT.

V usage is TRBV19 and J usage is TRBJ1-3, with 9 bases matching TRBD1. Germline V gene sequence: CDR1 LNHDA, CDR2 SQIVND (reference sequence). The CDR3 sequence is 15 residues long. Trimming cost V 6 bases and J 5 bases; bases outside gene matches: 8. The CDR3: CASSTGTGRRNTIYF. CDR3 nucleotides: TGTGCCAGTAGCACGGGGACAGGGAGAAGAAACACCATATATTTT.

This chain joins TRBV7-2 and TRBJ1-1; D remains unclear. This CDR3 is built from 13 residues. CDR1 is SGHTA and CDR2 is FQGNSA in the germline V gene. Between the trimmed V and J ends, which lost 1 base and 11 bases, there was a span of 14 bases. The CDR3 here is CASSLEVIGRAFF. The CDR3 DNA reads as TGTGCCAGCAGCTTAGAGGTCATAGGGAGGGCTTTCTTT.

The CDR3 protein is CASSDKRLIHNEQFF. The CDR3 nucleotides read TGCGCCAGCAGCGATAAGAGGCTGATACACAATGAGCAGTTCTTC. This sequence joins TRBV4-3 and TRBJ2-1; D call uncertain. CDR1 and CDR2 (germline): LGHNA, YSLEER. Deletions cut 5 bases from V and 5 bases from J, with 16 bases between. This CDR3 is built from 15 residues.

The chain joins TRBV5-1 to TRBJ2-3; 12 bases match TRBD1. Germline values: CDR1 SGHRS, CDR2 YFSETQ. The V gene end was trimmed by 0 bases and the J gene end by 6 bases; junction bases not matched to a gene: 5. This CDR3 contains 16 residues. In nucleotides, the CDR3 is TGCGCCAGCAGCTTGGAGGGGACAGGGGGCTGGGATACGCAGTATTTT. Residues: CASSLEGTGGWDTQYF.

The V and J genes are TRBV5-1 and TRBJ2-2, with a tentative D call TRBD1 (6 bases). Looked up from germline, CDR1 is SGHRS and CDR2 is YFSETQ. V dropped 2 bases and J dropped 6 bases, with 8 bases sitting between them. The length of the CDR3 is 13 residues. CDR3 residues: CASSLQGPGELFF. The CDR3 DNA sequence: TGCGCCAGCAGCTTACAGGGTCCCGGGGAGCTGTTTTTT.

This chain connects TRBV5-1 to TRBJ1-2; D gene ambiguous. CDR1 is SGHRS, CDR2 YFSETQ, per germline. V gave up 5 bases and J gave up 8 bases, with 19 bases separating them. This CDR3 has 14 amino acids. For the CDR3, the DNA is TGCGCCAGCAGTATTGAGGGAACGTCTGAGGGCTACACCTTC. This sequence encodes CASSIEGTSEGYTF.

This clone has just a few counts. The chain has TRBV28 and TRBJ2-1; 7 nucleotides line up with TRBD2. CDR1 MDHEN and CDR2 SYDVKM come from the germline V gene. The CDR3 extends over 15 amino acids. J lost 3 bases, V lost 9 bases, and 11 bases had no gene match. CDR3 sequence reads: CASSLGGGDYNEQFF. The CDR3 DNA reads TGTGCCAGTTCCTTGGGGGGAGGGGACTACAATGAGCAGTTCTTC.

The J gene is TRBJ2-2, the V gene TRBV19; TRBD1 might be the D (5 bases). Trimming left V 8 bases short and J 1 base short, with 8 bases between. The CDR3 loop spans 13 amino acids. Germline CDR1 LNHDA, CDR2 SQIVND (reference sequence). CDR3 sequence: CASETGNTGELFF. In nucleotides, the CDR3 is TGTGCCAGTGAAACAGGGAACACCGGGGAGCTGTTTTTT.